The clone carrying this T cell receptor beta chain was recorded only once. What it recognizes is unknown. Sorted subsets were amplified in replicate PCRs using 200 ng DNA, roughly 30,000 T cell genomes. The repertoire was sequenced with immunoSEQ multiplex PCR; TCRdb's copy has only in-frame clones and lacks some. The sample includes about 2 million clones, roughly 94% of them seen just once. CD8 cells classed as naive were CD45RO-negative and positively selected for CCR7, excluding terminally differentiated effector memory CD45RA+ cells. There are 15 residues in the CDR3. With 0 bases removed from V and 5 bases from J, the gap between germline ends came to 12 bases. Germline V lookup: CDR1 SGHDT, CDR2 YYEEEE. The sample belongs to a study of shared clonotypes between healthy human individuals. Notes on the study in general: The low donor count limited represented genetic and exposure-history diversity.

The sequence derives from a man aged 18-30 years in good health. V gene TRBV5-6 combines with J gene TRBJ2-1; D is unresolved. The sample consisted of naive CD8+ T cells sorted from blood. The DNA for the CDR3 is TGTGCCAGCAGCTTGGGGTGGAAAAGTAACAATGAGCAGTTCTTC. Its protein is CASSLGWKSNNEQFF.